The rows below give T cell receptor beta chains drawn from one sample of a study of chemoradiotherapy in HPV16-positive cancers. The repertoire was sequenced with immunoSEQ multiplex PCR; TCRdb's copy has only in-frame clones and lacks some. Of thousands of clones listed, around four fifths are singletons. The biological material was taken from a patient who underwent chemoradiotherapy. The origin of the receptors is a human donor with HPV-associated anogenital cancer. The CDR3 runs from the conserved cysteine through the conserved F or W. D genes are given only for firm matches. Clone size is shown for a subset of rows, as once, few, many or a class of expanded clone.

>.|TRBV5-1|14|.|TRBJ2-4
TGCGCCAGCAGCCCGGAGGGCAGCTCGTACATTCAGTACTTC
CASSPEGSSYIQYF
>few|TRBV6-6|15|TRBD1|TRBJ1-2
TGTGCCAGCAGTAAAAGTGGGGGACAGGAGGATGGCTACACCTTC
CASSKSGGQEDGYTF
>.|TRBV2|17|TRBD1|TRBJ1-6
TGTGCCAGCAGTGAAGTGAACAGGGGGAGTAGAGGTTCACCCCTCCACTTT
CASSEVNRGSRGSPLHF
>.|TRBV7-4|18|TRBD2|TRBJ2-1
TGTGCCAGCAGCATACGCCAGCGGGGGGCCCCCAGACACAATGAGCAGTTCTTC
CASSIRQRGAPRHNEQFF
>.|TRBV27|13|.|TRBJ2-5
TGTGCCAGCAGGGCCCGGCGCCGGGAGACCCAGTACTTC
CASRARRRETQYF
>.|TRBV6-1|11|.|TRBJ2-3
TGTGCCAGCACAAGGGAGGATACGCAGTATTTT
CASTREDTQYF
>.|TRBV5-5|14|.|TRBJ1-2
TGTGCCAGCAGCTTGGCCAGCAGGAGAGTGAGGTGGACCTTC
CASSLASRRVRWTF
>.|TRBV7-4|17|.|TRBJ1-5
TGTGCCAGCAGCTCCCGGGCTGAGGGGACATATAATCAGCCCCAGCATTTT
CASSSRAEGTYNQPQHF
>.|TRBV5-4|17|.|TRBJ2-1
TGTGCCAGCAGGCTGACGACAGGAGGACTACGAGACAATGAGCAGTTCTTC
CASRLTTGGLRDNEQFF
>.|TRBV5-8|14|TRBD1|TRBJ1-5
TGTGCCAGCAGCTTGGGACAGGGAGACCAGCCCCAGCATTTT
CASSLGQGDQPQHF
>.|TRBV11-3|13|.|TRBJ2-1
TGTGCCAGCAGCCCTTCCGCGTACAATGAGCAGTTCTTC
CASSPSAYNEQFF
>once|TRBV6-5|13|.|TRBJ1-1
TGTGCCAGCAGTTACCTCACTGGGACTGAAGCTTTCTTT
CASSYLTGTEAFF
>.|TRBV5-5|15|TRBD1|TRBJ2-2
TGTGCCAGCAAATGGGGACAGGGGGCCACCGGGGAGCTGTTTTTT
CASKWGQGATGELFF
>.|TRBV2|14|TRBD1|TRBJ1-5
TGTGCCAGCAGTCGGGACAGGGGGAATCAGCCCCAGCATTTT
CASSRDRGNQPQHF
>.|TRBV5-1|17|.|TRBJ1-2
TGCGCCAGCAGCCCACAGGGAAATACGTTGACTAACTATGGCTACACCTTC
CASSPQGNTLTNYGYTF
>.|TRBV19|12|TRBD1|TRBJ2-5
TGTGCCAGTAGTCGGACAGGGGAGACCCAGTACTTC
CASSRTGETQYF
>once|TRBV2|14|TRBD2|TRBJ2-1
TGTGCCAGCAAACGTAGCGGGGGGGTCAATGAGCAGTTCTTC
CASKRSGGVNEQFF
>.|TRBV28|12|.|TRBJ2-7
TGTGCCAGCAGGAGGGTGGCCTACGAGCAGTACTTC
CASRRVAYEQYF
>.|TRBV19|13|.|TRBJ2-1
TGTGCCAGTAGTATTAGGGGAAAAAATGAGCAGTTCTTC
CASSIRGKNEQFF
>few|TRBV7-7|17|TRBD2|TRBJ2-1
TGTGCTAGCAGCTTAGACTCTAGCGGGGGGCAGAACAATGAGCAGTTCTTC
CASSLDSSGGQNNEQFF
>.|TRBV13|16|.|TRBJ2-1
TGTGCCAGCAGCTTAGAGGGACAGCGGGCGCACGATGAGCAGTTCTTC
CASSLEGQRAHDEQFF
>large|TRBV30|16|.|TRBJ1-6
TGTGCCTGGAGTGTACCGGGACTCCCGGTCAATTCACCCCTCCACTTT
CAWSVPGLPVNSPLHF
>.|TRBV5-4|14|.|TRBJ2-1
TGTGCCAGCAGCTTGGCTAGTTCGCCCGGTGAGCAGTTCTTC
CASSLASSPGEQFF
>.|TRBV14|14|TRBD1|TRBJ2-7
TGTGCCAGCAGCCGGGGACAGAGATTCTACGAGCAGTACTTC
CASSRGQRFYEQYF
>.|TRBV11-3|17|.|TRBJ1-2
TGTGCCAGCAGCTTAGATCGTATGGGCAGGGGAGACTATGGCTACACCTTC
CASSLDRMGRGDYGYTF
>.|TRBV7-2|13|.|TRBJ1-1
TGTGCCAGCAGCTTAGAAATGAACACTGAAGCTTTCTTT
CASSLEMNTEAFF
>.|TRBV28|14|TRBD1|TRBJ2-5
TGTGCCAGCAGTCTCCGGGACAGGCAAGAGACCCAGTACTTC
CASSLRDRQETQYF
>.|TRBV7-9|16|.|TRBJ2-3
TGTGCCAGCAGCTTAGGCATCTCTTACAGCACAGATACGCAGTATTTT
CASSLGISYSTDTQYF
>.|TRBV6-5|15|TRBD2|TRBJ2-5
TGTGCCAGCGATATAACGGGGGGTTCCTGGGAGACCCAGTACTTC
CASDITGGSWETQYF
>.|TRBV30|14|.|TRBJ2-5
TGTGCCTGGACTACGGGACTGAACCAAGAGACCCAGTACTTC
CAWTTGLNQETQYF
>.|TRBV7-2|16|TRBD1|TRBJ1-2
TGTGCCAGCAGGATTACAGGGGGCGCATCGGGCTATGGCTACACCTTC
CASRITGGASGYGYTF